These 24 T cell receptor beta chains came from one sample sequenced in a study of T cell responses to AZD1222 COVID-19 vaccine. Libraries were prepared by immunoSEQ multiplex PCR; TCRdb keeps only in-frame clonotypes and omits some of them. This table has roughly 110,000 clones, roughly nine tenths appearing once. The starting material was peripheral blood, obtained on day 0 of AZD1222 vaccination. Every receptor here comes from an adult in good health.

The chain has TRBV10-3 and TRBJ1-6, with TRBD1 identical over 8 bases. V dropped 10 bases and J dropped 3; count of bases not matched to a gene: 8. From germline, CDR1 is ENHRY and CDR2 SYGVKD. The CDR3 extends over 15 amino acids. CDR3 protein: CATLTGEFYNSPLHF. The CDR3 coding sequence is TGTGCCACCCTGACAGGGGAATTCTATAATTCACCCCTCCACTTT.

The chain is built from TRBV11-2 and TRBJ2-4; 12 nucleotides agree with TRBD2. The V and J ends lost 5 bases and 1 base, in that order; junction bases with no gene match: 12. There are 19 residues in the CDR3. From germline, CDR1 is SGHAT and CDR2 FQNNGV. The CDR3 DNA is TGTGCCAGCAGCCCCGGGGGGCTAGCGGGGGGGCCTGCCAAAAACATTCAGTACTTC. Translated, it gives CASSPGGLAGGPAKNIQYF.

The chain couples TRBV10-3 to TRBJ1-3; D gene unclear. This CDR3 spans 11 amino acids. Trimming removed 3 bases at V and 4 bases at J, with 1 base between. Germline loops: CDR1 ENHRY, CDR2 SYGVKD. The CDR3 is CAISEGNTIYF. DNA of the CDR3: TGTGCCATCAGTGAAGGAAACACCATATATTTT.

In its sample, this clone was seen once. This chain uses TRBV13 with TRBJ2-5; D is possibly TRBD2 (7 bases). Trimming left V 6 bases short and J 5 bases short, with 19 bases between. The CDR3 sequence is 15 residues long. In germline, CDR1 is PRHDT, CDR2 FYEKMQ (reference sequence). CDR3 sequence reads: CASSLNGGPGETQYF. CDR3 sequence (DNA): TGTGCCAGCAGTCTCAACGGGGGGCCGGGGGAGACCCAGTACTTC.

V and J are TRBV9 and TRBJ2-2; D uncertain. The V end was cut by 4 bases, the J end by 6 bases, with 16 bases between. From germline, CDR1 is SGDLS and CDR2 YYNGEE. CDR3 length: 15 residues. CDR3 in DNA: TGTGCCAGCAGCTCTCGCTCCCAAGGAGCCGGGGAGCTGTTTTTT. As protein: CASSSRSQGAGELFF.

The rearrangement joins TRBV27 to TRBJ2-1; D is unresolved. Germline CDR1 and CDR2: MNHEY and SMNVEV (reference sequence). The CDR3 loop spans 13 amino acids. The V end lost 5 bases, the J end lost 3 bases, and 8 bases lay between the germline ends. Here the CDR3 reads CASSLGRYNEQFF. The CDR3 nucleotides read TGTGCCAGCAGTCTCGGCCGCTACAATGAGCAGTTCTTC.

This chain uses TRBV7-9 with TRBJ1-2, with 9 bases identical to TRBD1. This CDR3 has 16 residues. Trimming at V came to 4 bases and at J to 1 base, leaving 7 bases not matched to a gene. Germline V gene sequence: CDR1 SEHNR, CDR2 FQNEAQ (reference sequence). The CDR3 DNA reads as TGTGCCAGCAGCTCTCTGAACAGGGGGCTTAACTATGGCTACACCTTC. Translating gives CASSSLNRGLNYGYTF.

V and J are TRBV29-1 and TRBJ1-3; 8 positions agree with TRBD1. J gave up 2 bases and V 5 bases, and 5 bases lay outside the gene matches. Germline values: CDR1 SQVTM, CDR2 ANQGSEA. The CDR3 spans 14 residues. CDR3: CSVSGTGAGNTIYF. The CDR3 nucleotides are TGCAGCGTTTCCGGGACAGGCGCTGGAAACACCATATATTTT.

This clone was detected only a few times. The identical CDR3 is also encoded by other nucleotide sequences in the sample. This chain uses TRBV18 with TRBJ2-1, with a possible D match to TRBD2 (5 bases). Trimming left V 1 base short and J 8 bases short, with 6 bases between. The CDR3 is 12 residues long. CDR1 is KGHSH and CDR2 is LQKENI in the germline V gene. The CDR3 DNA reads as TGTGCCAGCTCACCACTCGGGGATGAGCAGTTCTTC. It encodes CASSPLGDEQFF.

This chain uses TRBV10-1 with TRBJ2-3; a possible D gene is TRBD2 (6 bases). CDR3 length equals 14 residues. With 6 bases removed from V and 3 bases from J, the gap between germline ends came to 13 bases. The germline V gene has CDR1 WNHNN and CDR2 SYGVQD (reference sequence). Here the CDR3 DNA reads TGCGCCAGCAGGGGGGGACGCGAAACAGATACGCAGTATTTT. It encodes CASRGGRETDTQYF.

A word on this clone: The same CDR3 can be traced to other DNA sequences in this sample. The J gene is TRBJ1-2, the V gene TRBV12-3 or TRBV12-4, with D hard to call. V was clipped by 1 base and J by 5 bases, with 8 bases between them. The CDR3 sequence is 13 residues long. CDR3 DNA: TGTGCCAGCAGTTTAGGGGGAACTTATGGCTACACCTTC. This codes for CASSLGGTYGYTF.

This rearrangement joins TRBV7-8 to TRBJ2-7; D remains unclear. V lost 4 bases and J 3 bases, leaving 7 bases between the germline ends. CDR1 is SGHVS and CDR2 is FQNEAQ in the germline V gene. The CDR3 has 12 amino acids. CDR3: CASSYGRYEQYF. DNA for the CDR3: TGTGCCAGCAGCTACGGTCGCTACGAGCAGTACTTC. Full variable domain (missing parts from reference TRBV7-8 and TRBJ2-7): GAGVSQSPRYKVAKRGQDVALRCDPISGHVSLFWYQQALGQGPEFLTYFQNEAQLDKSGLPSDRFFAERPEGSVSTLKIQRTQQEDSAVYLCASSYGRYEQYFGPGTRLTVT.

This clone was seen once. The chain uses TRBV27 and TRBJ1-5, with D possibly being TRBD1 (6 bases). CDR3 length equals 13 residues. V was clipped by 5 bases and J by 1 base, with 6 bases between them. CDR1 MNHEY and CDR2 SMNVEV come from the germline V gene (reference sequence). In DNA, the CDR3 is TGTGCCAGCAGTCAGGGGAGCAATCAGCCCCAGCATTTT. This encodes CASSQGSNQPQHF.

This chain links TRBV5-4 with TRBJ2-7; D assignment may be TRBD1 or TRBD2 (5 bases each). The V gene lost 4 bases and the J gene lost 6 bases, with 17 bases spanning the gap. CDR3 length: 14 amino acids. Germline CDR1 SGHNT, CDR2 YYREEE (reference sequence). The CDR3 nucleotides are TGTGCCAGCAGCCCGTGGGACGAGAGGCGCGAGCAGTACTTC. This encodes CASSPWDERREQYF.

The gene calls are TRBV19 and TRBJ1-5; 12 nucleotides agree with TRBD1. Per germline, CDR1 LNHDA and CDR2 SQIVND (reference sequence). CDR3 length: 14 amino acids. V shed 7 bases and J 7 bases; nucleotides not matched to a gene: 5. The CDR3 DNA follows: TGTGCCAGTACCGGGACAGGGGGCAGACAGCCCCAGCATTTT. It translates to CASTGTGGRQPQHF.

This chain uses TRBV10-3 with TRBJ2-7; possibly TRBD2 for D (6 bases). This CDR3 contains 12 residues. Germline-derived CDR1 and CDR2 are ENHRY and SYGVKD. The V end was cut by 8 bases, the J end by 2 bases, with 10 bases between. As DNA, the CDR3 is TGTGCCATCGCTCGGGAGCCCTACGAGCAGTACTTC. It encodes CAIAREPYEQYF.

V gene TRBV21-1 combines with J gene TRBJ2-3; the table's D call, TRBD1, was not checked against the DNA. TRBV21-1 is a listed pseudogene. The CDR3 is 16 residues long. CDR3 sequence: CASSKVTQGSADTQYF. CDR3 in DNA: TGTGCCAGCAGCAAAGTCACCCAGGGAAGCGCAGATACGCAGTATTTT.

This sequence joins TRBV5-1 and TRBJ1-1; 9 bases match TRBD1. CDR3 length: 12 residues. V lost 4 bases to trimming and J lost 10 bases; unmatched junction nucleotides: 5. Germline V lookup: CDR1 SGHRS, CDR2 YFSETQ. The CDR3 region has the DNA TGCGCCAGCAGCGGGGACAGGGTCGGAGCTTTCTTT. Translating it yields CASSGDRVGAFF.

In DNA, the CDR3 is TGTGCCAGAAGGAGGCTGGGCACTGAAGCTTTCTTT. Encoded protein: CARRRLGTEAFF. The chain joins TRBV5-3 to TRBJ1-1, with D unclear. TRBV5-3 is annotated as an ORF whose role is uncertain. V was shortened by 5 bases and J by 4 bases, with 9 bases between the two germline ends. This CDR3 comprises 12 residues.

The chain links TRBV2 to TRBJ1-2; possibly TRBD1 for D (6 bases). Germline CDR1 SNHLY, CDR2 FYNNEI. V dropped 6 bases and J dropped 6 bases, with 14 bases sitting between them. The CDR3 is 13 residues long. The CDR3 region is CASRAGARDGYTF. For the CDR3, the DNA is TGTGCCAGCAGGGCGGGGGCGCGGGATGGCTACACCTTC. Supplemented by reference TRBV2 and TRBJ1-2, the full variable domain reads EPEVTQTPSHQVTQMGQEVILRCVPISNHLYFYWYRQILGQKVEFLVSFYNNEISEKSEIFDDQFSVERPDGSNFTLKIRSTKLEDSAMYFCASRAGARDGYTFGSGTRLTVV.

The chain is built from TRBV5-5 and TRBJ2-7; the D gene is possibly TRBD2 (5 bases). The V gene's germline CDR1 is SGHKS and CDR2 YYEKEE (reference sequence). Trimming removed 4 bases at V and 9 bases at J, with 14 bases between. The CDR3 has 12 residues. The CDR3 spells CASSPGLPRQYF. The CDR3 DNA reads TGTGCCAGCAGCCCAGGACTCCCTCGGCAGTACTTC.

The rearrangement uses TRBV7-8 and TRBJ1-4; D is undetermined. The germline V gene encodes CDR1 SGHVS and CDR2 FQNEAQ. The CDR3 is 13 residues long. Trimming took off 5 bases at V and 5 bases at J, with 9 bases between the two ends. CDR3 sequence: CASSRRENEKLFF. CDR3 coding DNA: TGTGCCAGCAGCAGGCGGGAGAATGAAAAACTGTTTTTT.

The rearrangement uses TRBV12-3 or TRBV12-4 and TRBJ1-5, with TRBD1 as a possible D gene (5 bases). The V and J ends lost 5 bases and 7 bases respectively, with 9 bases between them. CDR3 length: 12 amino acids. The CDR3 reads CASSVGRQPQHF. The CDR3 bases are TGTGCCAGCAGTGTGGGACGGCAGCCCCAGCATTTT.

This rearrangement joins TRBV29-1 to TRBJ2-1; the D gene could be TRBD1 or TRBD2 (5 bases each). The CDR3 is 18 amino acids. Germline CDR1 reads SQVTM; CDR2 reads ANQGSEA. The V end lost 1 base, the J end lost 3 bases, and 22 bases lay between the germline ends. The chain's CDR3 is CSVEAGRPNPYHYNEQFF. CDR3 bases: TGCAGCGTTGAAGCGGGACGGCCCAACCCCTATCACTACAATGAGCAGTTCTTC.